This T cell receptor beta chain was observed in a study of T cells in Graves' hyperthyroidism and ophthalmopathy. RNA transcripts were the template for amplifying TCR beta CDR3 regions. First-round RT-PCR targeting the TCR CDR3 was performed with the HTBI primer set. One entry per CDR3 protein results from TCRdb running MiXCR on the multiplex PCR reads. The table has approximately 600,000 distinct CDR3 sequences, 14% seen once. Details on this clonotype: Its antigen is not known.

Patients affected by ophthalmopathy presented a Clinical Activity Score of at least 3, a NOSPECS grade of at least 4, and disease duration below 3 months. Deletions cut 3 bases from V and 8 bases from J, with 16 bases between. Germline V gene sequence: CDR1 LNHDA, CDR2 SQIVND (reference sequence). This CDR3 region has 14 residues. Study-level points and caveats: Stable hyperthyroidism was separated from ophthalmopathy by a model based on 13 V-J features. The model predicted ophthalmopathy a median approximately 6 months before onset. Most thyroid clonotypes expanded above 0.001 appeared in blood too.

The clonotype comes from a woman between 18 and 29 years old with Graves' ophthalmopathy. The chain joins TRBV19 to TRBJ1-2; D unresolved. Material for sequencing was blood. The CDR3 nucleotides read TGTGCCAGTAGTATGTCCCGTCCAGGATACGGCTACACCTTC. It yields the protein CASSMSRPGYGYTF.